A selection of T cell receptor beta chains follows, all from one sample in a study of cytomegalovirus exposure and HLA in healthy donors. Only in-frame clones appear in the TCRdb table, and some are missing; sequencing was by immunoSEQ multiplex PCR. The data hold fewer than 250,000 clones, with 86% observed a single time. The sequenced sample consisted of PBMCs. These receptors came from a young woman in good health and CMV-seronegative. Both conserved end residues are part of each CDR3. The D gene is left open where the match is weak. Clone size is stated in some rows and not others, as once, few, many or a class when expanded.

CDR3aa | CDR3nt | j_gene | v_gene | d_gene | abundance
CASSLRAGYNEQFF | TGCGCCAGCAGCTTGCGAGCGGGGTACAATGAGCAGTTCTTC | TRBJ2-1 | TRBV5-1 | TRBD2 | NA
CASNQKLLAPGEQFF | TGTGCCAGCAACCAAAAGTTATTGGCTCCGGGTGAGCAGTTCTTC | TRBJ2-1 | TRBV6-5 | NA | NA
CASSFRDRVYEQYF | TGTGCCAGCAGCTTCCGGGACAGGGTTTACGAGCAGTACTTC | TRBJ2-7 | TRBV7-2 | TRBD1 | NA
CASSKEAGGASNQPQHF | TGTGCCAGCAGCAAGGAGGCAGGGGGCGCAAGCAATCAGCCCCAGCATTTT | TRBJ1-5 | TRBV21-1 | NA | NA
CAISDGEVYGYTF | TGTGCCATCAGTGATGGGGAGGTGTATGGCTACACCTTC | TRBJ1-2 | TRBV10-3 | NA | few
CASRPSGRTDTQYF | TGCGCCAGCAGACCTAGCGGGAGAACAGATACGCAGTATTTT | TRBJ2-3 | TRBV10-2 | TRBD2 | NA
CASRGGTGHDNEKLFF | TGTGCCAGTAGGGGGGGGACAGGGCATGATAATGAAAAACTGTTTTTT | TRBJ1-4 | TRBV19 | TRBD1 | NA
CASSPQGGYTF | TGTGCCAGCAGTCCACAGGGCGGCTACACCTTC | TRBJ1-2 | TRBV6-6 | NA | NA
CASSPPGTGGQPQHF | TGTGCCAGCAGCCCACCCGGGACAGGGGGTCAGCCCCAGCATTTT | TRBJ1-5 | TRBV7-9 | TRBD1 | NA
CASRRQGVNYGYTF | TGTGCCAGCAGAAGACAGGGGGTAAACTATGGCTACACCTTC | TRBJ1-2 | TRBV6-1 | TRBD1 | NA